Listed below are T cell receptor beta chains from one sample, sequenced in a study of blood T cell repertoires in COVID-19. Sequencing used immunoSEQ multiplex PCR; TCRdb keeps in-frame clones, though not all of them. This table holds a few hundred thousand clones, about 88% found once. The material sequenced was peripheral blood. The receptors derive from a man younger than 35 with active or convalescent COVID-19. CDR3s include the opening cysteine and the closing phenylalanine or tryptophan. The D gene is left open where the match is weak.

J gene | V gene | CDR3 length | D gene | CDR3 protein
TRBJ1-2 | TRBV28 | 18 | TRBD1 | CASSSLNLGTGAAYGYTF
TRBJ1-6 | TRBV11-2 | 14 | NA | CASSSGGYGSPLHF
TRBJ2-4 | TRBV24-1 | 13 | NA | CATSDGSGNIQYF
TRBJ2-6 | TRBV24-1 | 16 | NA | CATSAGDLSGANVLTF
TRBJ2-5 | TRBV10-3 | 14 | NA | CAISPEGVTETQYF
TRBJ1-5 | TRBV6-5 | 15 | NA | CASSRRGRSNQPQHF
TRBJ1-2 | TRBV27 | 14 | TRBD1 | CASSFTGGRDGYTF
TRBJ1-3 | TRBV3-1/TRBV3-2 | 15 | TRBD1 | CASNHRGQAGNTIYF
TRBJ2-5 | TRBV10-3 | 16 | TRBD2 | CAISGSAGGVAETQYF
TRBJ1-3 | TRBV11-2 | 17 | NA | CASSLEFGGPSGNTIYF
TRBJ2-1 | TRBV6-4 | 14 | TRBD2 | CASSYPPRAGGQFF
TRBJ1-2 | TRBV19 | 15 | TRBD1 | CASSMYWGQSEGYTF
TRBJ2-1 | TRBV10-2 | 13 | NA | CASFEAPAGEQFF
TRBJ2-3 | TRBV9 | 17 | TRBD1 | CASSDRTGAVVTDTQYF
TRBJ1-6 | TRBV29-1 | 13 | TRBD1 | CSVLEGANSPLHF
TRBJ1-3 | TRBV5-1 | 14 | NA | CASSPDSSGNTIYF
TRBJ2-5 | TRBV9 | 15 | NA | CASSVGGRGGETQYF
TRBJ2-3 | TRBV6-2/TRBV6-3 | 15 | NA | CASSYGGALPDTQYF
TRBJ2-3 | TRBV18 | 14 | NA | CASSPPYPTDTQYF
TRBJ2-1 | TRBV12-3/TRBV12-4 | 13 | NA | CASSSPERSAWFF
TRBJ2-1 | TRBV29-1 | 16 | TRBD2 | CSERRFGSGRDNEQFF
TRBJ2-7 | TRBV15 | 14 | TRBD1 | CATSRPGGLLEQYF
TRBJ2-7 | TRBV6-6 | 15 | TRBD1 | CATNNRGTGEYEQYF
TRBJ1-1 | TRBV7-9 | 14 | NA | CASSYQGWNTEAFF
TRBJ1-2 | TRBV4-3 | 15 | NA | CASSQEGRGSHGYTF
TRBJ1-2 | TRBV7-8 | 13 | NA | CASSLSAGYGYTF
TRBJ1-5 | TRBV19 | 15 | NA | CASNGPAHSNQPQHF
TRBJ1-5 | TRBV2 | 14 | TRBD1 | CASSETGQGQPQHF
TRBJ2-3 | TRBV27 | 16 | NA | CASSLSVSGSTDTQYF
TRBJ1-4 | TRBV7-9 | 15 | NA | CASSLGTQGDEKLFF
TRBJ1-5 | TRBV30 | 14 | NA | CAWSVTGSNQPQHF
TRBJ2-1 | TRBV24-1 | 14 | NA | CATSDAGPSDEQFF
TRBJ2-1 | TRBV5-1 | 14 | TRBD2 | CASSLWAGGPSNFF
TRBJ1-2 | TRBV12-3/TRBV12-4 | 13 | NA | CASSLGQTYGYTF
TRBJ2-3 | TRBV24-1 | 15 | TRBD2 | CATSVERGLTDTQYF
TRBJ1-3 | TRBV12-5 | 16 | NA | CASGLGGLSSGNTIYF
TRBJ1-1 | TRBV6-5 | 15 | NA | CASRPVLRSGTEAFF
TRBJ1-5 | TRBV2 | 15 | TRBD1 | CASSLGQVSNQPQHF
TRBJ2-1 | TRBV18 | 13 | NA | CASSPLQVNEQFF
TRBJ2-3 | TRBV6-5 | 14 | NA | CASNPGGLTDTQYF
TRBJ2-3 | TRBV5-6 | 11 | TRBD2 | CAIGRADTQYF
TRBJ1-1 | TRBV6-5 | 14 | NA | CASSTIQGNTEAFF